Presented here are 24 T cell receptor beta chains from one specimen sequenced in a study of cytomegalovirus exposure and HLA in healthy donors. Both 60 Vbeta primers and 13 Jbeta primers went into the PCR. The repertoire was sequenced with immunoSEQ multiplex PCR; TCRdb's copy has only in-frame clones and lacks some. The sample holds about 70,000 clones, 70% to 75% seen once. Sequencing input: PBMCs. These receptor sequences come from a human donor in good health.

This clone has a handful of counts. The J gene is TRBJ2-7, the V gene TRBV30, with TRBD2 identical over 7 bases. Unmatched junction bases numbered 4, after V lost 5 bases and J lost 3 bases. The germline V gene has CDR1 GTSNPN and CDR2 SVGIG (reference sequence). The CDR3 totals 12 residues. The DNA for the CDR3 is TGTGCCTGGGGACTAGGGAGCTACGAGCAGTACTTC. Translation gives CAWGLGSYEQYF.

This clone has just a few counts. The V call is TRBV30, the J call TRBJ1-1; 11 nucleotides align to TRBD1. The CDR3 has 16 residues. The ends lost 5 bases at V and 4 bases at J; junction bases unmatched: 12. The germline gives CDR1 GTSNPN, CDR2 SVGIG (reference sequence). The CDR3 bases are TGTGCCTGGGCCGGACAGGGGGCAGGAATGTTCACTGAAGCTTTCTTT. It specifies CAWAGQGAGMFTEAFF.

CDR3 sequence: CAINGRLARLNEQFF. In DNA, the CDR3 is TGTGCCATCAACGGAAGACTAGCGCGTTTGAATGAGCAGTTCTTC. The gene calls are TRBV10-3 and TRBJ2-1, with 8 positions matching TRBD2. V was clipped by 7 bases and J by 7 bases; unmatched bases: 12. This CDR3 region has 15 residues. Germline V gene lookup returns CDR1 ENHRY and CDR2 SYGVKD.

This chain connects TRBV4-1 to TRBJ2-2; D is unclear. This CDR3 comprises 17 residues. Germline CDR1 and CDR2: MGHRA and YSYEKL. Trimming took off 0 bases at V and 5 bases at J, with 16 bases between the two ends. CDR3 region: CASSQERGLSVTGELFF. CDR3 sequence (DNA): TGCGCCAGCAGCCAAGAAAGAGGCCTCTCCGTTACCGGGGAGCTGTTTTTT.

J is TRBJ2-7 and V is TRBV28; 7 bases agree with TRBD2. Germline CDR1 reads MDHEN; CDR2 reads SYDVKM. Trimming took 6 bases from V and 1 from J; bases not matched to a gene: 6. CDR3 length: 14 residues. CDR3 sequence: CASSQAGSSYEQYF. The CDR3 bases are TGTGCCAGCAGCCAAGCGGGATCATCCTACGAGCAGTACTTC.

The chain links TRBV30 to TRBJ1-5; the D gene is possibly TRBD1 (5 bases). Trimming stripped 0 bases from V and 5 bases from J, with 8 bases between. CDR1 is GTSNPN, CDR2 SVGIG, per germline (reference sequence). The CDR3 has 13 amino acids. The CDR3, as DNA: TGTGCCTGGAGTGTACAAGGGGATCAGCCCCAGCATTTT. Its translation is CAWSVQGDQPQHF. The full variable domain, completed using reference TRBV30 and TRBJ1-5, is SQTIHQWPATLVQPVGSPLSLECTVEGTSNPNLYWYRQAAGRGLQLLFYSVGIGQISSEVPQNLSASRPQDRQFILSSKKLLLSDSGFYLCAWSVQGDQPQHFGDGTRLSIL.

The CDR3 region has the DNA TGTGCCAGCAGTTTAGGGGGGTCCAAACAGCCCCAGCATTTT. It specifies CASSLGGSKQPQHF. This rearrangement joins TRBV27 to TRBJ1-5; possibly TRBD1 for D (5 bases). Germline V gene lookup returns CDR1 MNHEY and CDR2 SMNVEV (reference sequence). The CDR3 extends over 14 amino acids. The V gene lost 2 bases and the J gene lost 7 bases, with 12 bases spanning the gap.

The CDR3 nucleotides read TGTGCCAGCAGTCCGGGAACAGATACGCAGTATTTT. Its protein is CASSPGTDTQYF. J is TRBJ2-3 and V is TRBV25-1; a weak D match, TRBD2 (5 bases). Germline V gives CDR1 MGHDK, CDR2 SYGVNS. The germline V and J ends were trimmed by 5 bases and 3 bases, with 6 bases remaining between them. The CDR3 has 12 amino acids.

This chain links TRBV9 with TRBJ1-1; unclear D gene. Germline V gives CDR1 SGDLS, CDR2 YYNGEE. The germline V and J ends were trimmed by 7 bases and 2 bases, with 15 bases remaining between them. There are 14 residues in the CDR3. The CDR3 spells CASRPWHQNTEAFF. CDR3 nucleotides: TGTGCCAGCCGTCCGTGGCATCAAAACACTGAAGCTTTCTTT.

The gene calls are TRBV2 and TRBJ1-1; D call uncertain. The CDR3 runs to 11 residues. Trimming took 3 bases from V and 8 from J, leaving 7 bases between them. Germline V lookup: CDR1 SNHLY, CDR2 FYNNEI. The CDR3, as DNA: TGTGCCAGCAGTGAGGGCTGGGAAGCTTTCTTT. Translated, it gives CASSEGWEAFF.

The gene calls are TRBV4-1 and TRBJ2-7; 7 bases fit TRBD1. The CDR3 is 15 residues long. Germline loops: CDR1 MGHRA, CDR2 YSYEKL. V lost 1 base to trimming and J lost 2 bases; unmatched junction nucleotides: 5. The CDR3 coding sequence is TGCGCCAGCAGCCAAGTCGGCAGGGGGACCTACGAGCAGTACTTC. It is translated as CASSQVGRGTYEQYF.

The V gene is TRBV13, the J gene TRBJ1-2, with D perhaps TRBD1 (5 bases). CDR1 and CDR2 from the germline V gene are PRHDT and FYEKMQ (reference sequence). V was clipped by 5 bases and J by 6 bases, with 22 bases between them. The CDR3 is 16 amino acids. The CDR3 is CASSPDGDGRAHGYTF. In DNA, the CDR3 is TGTGCCAGCAGCCCGGACGGGGACGGGAGAGCCCATGGCTACACCTTC. Looking up the rest from reference TRBV13 and TRBJ1-2 gives the full variable domain: AAGVIQSPRHLIKEKRETATLKCYPIPRHDTVYWYQQGPGQDPQFLISFYEKMQSDKGSIPDRFSAQQFSDYHSELNMSSLELGDSALYFCASSPDGDGRAHGYTFGSGTRLTVV.

The rearrangement uses TRBV19 and TRBJ1-1; D ambiguous. The V end lost 6 bases, the J end lost 1 base, and 9 bases lay between the germline ends. Looked up from germline, CDR1 is LNHDA and CDR2 is SQIVND (reference sequence). The CDR3 spans 13 residues. This CDR3 reads CASSFRSNTEAFF. The CDR3 nucleotides read TGTGCCAGTAGCTTTCGTTCGAACACTGAAGCTTTCTTT.

CDR3 sequence reads: CASHTRRGDTQYF. The CDR3 DNA follows: TGTGCCAGCCATACTAGGCGAGGGGATACGCAGTATTTT. The chain couples TRBV2 to TRBJ2-3, with D possibly being TRBD2 (5 bases). V gave up 8 bases and J gave up 6 bases, with 15 bases separating them. The CDR3 sequence is 13 residues long. Per the germline V gene, CDR1 is SNHLY and CDR2 is FYNNEI.

This clone was picked up a small number of times. The same CDR3 is also encoded by other DNA sequences in this sample. The genes are TRBV9 and TRBJ2-3; TRBD2 matches at 7 bases. V lost 4 bases, J lost 2 bases, and 4 bases stayed unmatched. The CDR3 consists of 14 residues. Looked up from germline, CDR1 is SGDLS and CDR2 is YYNGEE. The CDR3 region is CASSPAGVTDTQYF. CDR3 in DNA: TGTGCCAGCAGCCCCGCGGGAGTCACAGATACGCAGTATTTT.

The CDR3 loop is CASSLRGKGEKLFF. Here the CDR3 DNA reads TGTGCCAGCAGTTTAAGGGGGAAAGGCGAAAAACTGTTTTTT. The J gene is TRBJ1-4, the V gene TRBV27; maybe TRBD1 (6 bases). Germline assignment: CDR1 MNHEY and CDR2 SMNVEV (reference sequence). The CDR3 is 14 residues long. Trimming shortened V by 2 bases and J by 8 bases, and 12 bases separated the two germline ends.

The chain recombines TRBV11-2 with TRBJ2-7, with a tentative D call TRBD1 (5 bases). The CDR3 is made up of 14 amino acids. V shed 5 bases and J shed 6 bases, with 17 bases lying between them. CDR1 and CDR2 (germline): SGHAT, FQNNGV. This CDR3 reads CASSRIQGIGEQYF. The CDR3 coding sequence is TGTGCCAGCAGCAGAATTCAGGGAATCGGCGAGCAGTACTTC.

J is TRBJ2-1 and V is TRBV10-1; 11 bases are shared with TRBD1. CDR1 WNHNN and CDR2 SYGVQD come from the germline V gene (reference sequence). V gave up 2 bases and J gave up 5 bases; unmatched junction bases: 5. This CDR3 is built from 16 residues. CDR3 coding DNA: TGCGCCAGCAGTGAGCTACCGGGACAGGGGGACAATGAGCAGTTCTTC. Its protein product is CASSELPGQGDNEQFF.

This chain joins TRBV5-1 and TRBJ2-1; 7 bases match TRBD2. Germline V lookup: CDR1 SGHRS, CDR2 YFSETQ. Losses at the gene ends were 3 bases for V and 2 bases for J; bases not matched to a gene: 11. The CDR3 is 17 amino acids. The DNA for the CDR3 is TGCGCCAGCAGCTCACTACGGCGGGACTACCCCTACAATGAGCAGTTCTTC. Translation gives CASSSLRRDYPYNEQFF.

The chain employs TRBV7-6 and TRBJ2-7; 8 bases are shared with TRBD2. J lost 7 bases, V lost 4 bases, and 18 bases had no gene match. This CDR3 is 17 amino acids long. From germline, CDR1 is SGHVS and CDR2 FNYEAQ. CDR3 nucleotide sequence: TGTGCCAGCAGCTCCTACGGGTCAGCGGGAGTAGTTTCTGAGCAGTACTTC. It specifies CASSSYGSAGVVSEQYF.

J is TRBJ2-5 and V is TRBV29-1, with a possible D match to TRBD1 (5 bases). The CDR3 is made up of 10 amino acids. Trimming removed 2 bases from V and 9 bases from J, with 7 bases in between. Germline CDR1 is SQVTM and CDR2 is ANQGSEA. CDR3 in DNA: TGCAGCGTTGAAAGGGGTTCCCAGTACTTC. It encodes CSVERGSQYF.

The chain couples TRBV6-1 to TRBJ2-7; 9 bases match TRBD2. The V and J ends lost 4 bases and 4 bases, in that order; junction bases with no gene match: 8. Germline V gives CDR1 MNHNS, CDR2 SASEGT. This CDR3 comprises 15 residues. CDR3 loop: CASSGRTSVTYEQYF. The CDR3 nucleotides read TGTGCCAGCAGTGGCCGGACTAGCGTCACTTACGAGCAGTACTTC.

The chain combines TRBV6-5 with TRBJ2-2; possibly TRBD2 for D (6 bases). V lost 2 bases to trimming and J lost 6 bases, with 10 bases between them. The CDR3 sequence is 14 residues long. Germline CDR1 reads MNHEY; CDR2 reads SVGAGI. The CDR3 here is CASSYGGRPGELFF. In nucleotides, the CDR3 is TGTGCCAGCAGTTACGGAGGGAGACCCGGGGAGCTGTTTTTT.

The chain uses TRBV7-2 and TRBJ2-1; TRBD2 matches at 10 bases. Germline CDR1 reads SGHTA; CDR2 reads FQGNSA. Unmatched junction bases numbered 0, after V lost 1 base and J lost 3 bases. This CDR3 has 15 residues. CDR3 amino acids: CASSLGTSGYNEQFF. The CDR3, as DNA: TGTGCCAGCAGCTTAGGGACTAGCGGCTACAATGAGCAGTTCTTC.